These T cell receptor beta chains were read from a single sample in a study of blood T cell repertoires in COVID-19. Produced via immunoSEQ multiplex PCR; TCRdb's table is partial and in-frame only. The table includes roughly 350,000 clones, 88% detected once. Input material: peripheral blood. Receptors originate from a woman in her forties or fifties with active or convalescent COVID-19. Each CDR3 is given with its conserved first and last residue. The D gene is left open where the match is weak. The listing skips clone size in some rows; elsewhere it reads once, few, many or a size class.

TRBV6-6	TRBD1	TRBJ1-1	-	CASSYGQGNTEAFF	TGTGCCAGCAGTTACGGACAGGGCAACACTGAAGCTTTCTTT
TRBV24-1	-	TRBJ2-1	-	CATSGQGNEQFF	TGTGCCACCAGTGGCCAGGGCAATGAGCAGTTCTTC
TRBV5-6	TRBD1	TRBJ2-1	-	CASSLLQGARRGEQFF	TGTGCCAGCAGCTTGCTTCAGGGGGCCCGTCGCGGTGAGCAGTTCTTC
TRBV9	TRBD1	TRBJ2-7	-	CASSSGQARGLYEQYF	TGTGCCAGCAGCTCAGGACAGGCCCGAGGGCTCTACGAGCAGTACTTC
TRBV15	-	TRBJ1-3	-	CATSRVPVTASGNTIYF	TGTGCCACCAGCAGAGTTCCCGTGACAGCCTCTGGAAACACCATATATTTT
TRBV19	-	TRBJ1-4	-	CASSLDVKAGVPTNEKLFF	TGTGCCAGTAGTCTCGACGTCAAGGCCGGAGTACCAACTAATGAAAAACTGTTTTTT
TRBV12-3/TRBV12-4	TRBD2	TRBJ2-5	-	CASSLRGEETQYF	TGTGCCAGCAGTTTACGGGGGGAAGAGACCCAGTACTTC
TRBV5-1	TRBD1	TRBJ1-5	-	CASSLTGDQPQHF	TGCGCCAGCAGCTTAACAGGGGATCAGCCCCAGCATTTT
TRBV27	-	TRBJ2-7	-	CASNRTDGLRDEEQYF	TGTGCCAGCAACAGGACAGACGGCCTCCGGGACGAAGAGCAGTACTTC
TRBV19	-	TRBJ1-1	-	CASSVGLGERMNTEAFF	TGTGCCAGTAGTGTAGGGTTGGGAGAACGGATGAACACTGAAGCTTTCTTT
TRBV18	TRBD1	TRBJ1-5	once	CASSQDRGYQPQHF	TGTGCCAGCTCACAGGACAGGGGATATCAGCCCCAGCATTTT
TRBV7-2	-	TRBJ2-7	-	CASSLGLDEQYF	TGTGCCAGCAGCTTAGGGTTAGACGAGCAGTACTTC
TRBV2	-	TRBJ1-1	-	CASSDPRVGGTEAFF	TGTGCCAGCAGTGATCCTCGTGTCGGGGGAACTGAAGCTTTCTTT
TRBV5-5	TRBD2	TRBJ2-2	once	CASSPIRLAGGPYTGELFF	TGTGCCAGCAGCCCGATTCGACTAGCGGGGGGCCCGTACACCGGGGAGCTGTTTTTT
TRBV19	-	TRBJ1-2	-	CASSTTGTTSTRHYGYTF	TGTGCCAGTAGTACAACCGGGACAACCTCCACCCGACATTATGGCTACACCTTC
TRBV4-3	TRBD1	TRBJ2-7	-	CASSQDRGRSYEQYF	TGCGCCAGCAGCCAAGACAGGGGGCGATCCTACGAGCAGTACTTC
TRBV6-4	TRBD1	TRBJ2-3	-	CASSRQGVGTDTQYF	TGTGCCAGCAGTAGACAGGGCGTGGGGACAGATACGCAGTATTTT
TRBV7-9	-	TRBJ2-2	once	CASSTRDTPNTGELFF	TGTGCCAGCAGCACCCGGGACACCCCGAACACCGGGGAGCTGTTTTTT
TRBV10-3	-	TRBJ2-7	-	CANQHRLDYEQYF	TGTGCCAATCAGCACCGACTTGATTACGAGCAGTACTTC
TRBV30	-	TRBJ2-3	-	CAWTQYSGDTQYF	TGTGCCTGGACCCAGTACAGTGGGGATACGCAGTATTTT
TRBV10-3	-	TRBJ1-5	-	CAISVNNQPQHF	TGTGCCATCAGTGTTAATAATCAGCCCCAGCATTTT
TRBV28	-	TRBJ1-3	-	CASSLFGSGSGNTIYF	TGTGCCAGCAGTTTATTTGGTTCGGGCTCTGGAAACACCATATATTTT
TRBV7-9	-	TRBJ1-4	once	CASSLQDTQWEKLFF	TGTGCCAGCAGCTTGCAGGACACCCAATGGGAAAAACTGTTTTTT
TRBV6-1	TRBD1	TRBJ1-5	-	CASSGQGPIFNQPQHF	TGTGCCAGCAGTGGACAGGGGCCGATCTTTAATCAGCCCCAGCATTTT
TRBV23-1	TRBD1	TRBJ2-7	-	CASSQKGQAPIKYEQYF	TGCGCCAGCAGTCAAAAGGGACAGGCGCCTATTAAGTACGAGCAGTACTTC
TRBV3-1/TRBV3-2	TRBD2	TRBJ2-1	-	CASSQGPGLAGGEQFF	TGTGCCAGCAGCCAAGGCCCTGGACTAGCGGGAGGGGAGCAGTTCTTC
TRBV4-3	-	TRBJ2-7	-	CASSQEHIGAEGYEQYF	TGCGCCAGCAGCCAAGAGCATATAGGGGCGGAGGGTTACGAGCAGTACTTC
TRBV3-1/TRBV3-2	-	TRBJ2-5	-	CASSQVVETQYF	TGTGCCAGCAGCCAAGTAGTAGAGACCCAGTACTTC
TRBV28	-	TRBJ2-7	-	CASSFGQGRGSEQYF	TGTGCCAGCAGTTTCGGGCAGGGGCGTGGATCCGAGCAGTACTTC
TRBV13	-	TRBJ2-1	-	CASSLGQGSYNEQFF	TGTGCCAGCAGCTTAGGACAGGGCTCCTACAATGAGCAGTTCTTC
TRBV7-2	TRBD1	TRBJ1-1	-	CASSPDRVWNTEAFF	TGTGCCAGCAGCCCGGACAGGGTTTGGAACACTGAAGCTTTCTTT
TRBV4-3	-	TRBJ1-1	-	CASSQDWGGNTEAFF	TGCGCCAGCAGCCAAGATTGGGGCGGGAACACTGAAGCTTTCTTT
TRBV2	TRBD2	TRBJ2-2	-	CASSKTSGSNTGELFF	TGTGCCAGCAGTAAAACTAGCGGGAGTAACACCGGGGAGCTGTTTTTT
TRBV7-2	-	TRBJ1-5	-	CASSLAGGISNQPQHF	TGTGCCAGCAGCTTAGCCGGCGGCATTAGCAATCAGCCCCAGCATTTT
TRBV27	TRBD1	TRBJ1-2	-	CASSLTGGNYGYTF	TGTGCCAGCAGTTTGACAGGGGGTAACTATGGCTACACCTTC